Listed here are 2 T cell receptor beta chains from one sample, sequenced in a study of cytomegalovirus exposure and HLA in healthy donors. Vbeta (60) and Jbeta (13) primers were used in the PCR. Produced via immunoSEQ multiplex PCR; TCRdb's table is partial and in-frame only. The table has more than 110,000 clones, 70% seen once. The sequenced sample consisted of PBMCs. The receptors derive from a woman in her fifties or sixties in good health and CMV-seropositive.

This chain connects TRBV27 to TRBJ1-1; D ambiguous. Germline V lookup: CDR1 MNHEY, CDR2 SMNVEV (reference sequence). The CDR3 is 15 amino acids. V was shortened by 6 bases and J by 2 bases, with 16 bases between the two germline ends. In nucleotides, the CDR3 is TGTGCCAGCAGCCGAGCTGACAACTTAAACACTGAAGCTTTCTTT. This translates into CASSRADNLNTEAFF.

The chain couples TRBV2 to TRBJ1-5; a possible D gene is TRBD1 (6 bases). Trimming took off 5 bases at V and 5 bases at J, with 13 bases between the two ends. Germline lookup yields CDR1 SNHLY and CDR2 FYNNEI. The CDR3 runs 14 residues. As DNA, the CDR3 is TGTGCCAGCAGTAGTGGACAGTCCGATCAGCCCCAGCATTTT. This encodes CASSSGQSDQPQHF.